These 3 T cell receptor beta chains were all obtained from the same sample, sequenced in a study of blood T cell repertoires in COVID-19. Assay: immunoSEQ multiplex PCR; the TCRdb copy retains only in-frame clones and omits some. The sample holds about 310,000 clones, about nine tenths seen once. Sample: peripheral blood. These receptors were collected from a man between 18 and 35 years old with active or convalescent COVID-19.

The chain links TRBV13 to TRBJ2-5; the D gene is possibly TRBD2 (5 bases). This CDR3 is 14 amino acids long. Germline-derived CDR1 and CDR2 are PRHDT and FYEKMQ (reference sequence). Trimming shortened V by 2 bases and J by 5 bases, and 12 bases separated the two germline ends. As DNA, the CDR3 is TGTGCCAGCAGCTTAAGGACTCACGTGGAGACCCAGTACTTC. Translated, it gives CASSLRTHVETQYF.

V gene TRBV4-1 combines with J gene TRBJ2-5, with D possibly being TRBD1 (6 bases). The V gene lost 3 bases and the J gene lost 0 bases, with 14 bases spanning the gap. This CDR3 region has 16 residues. Germline V gene data show CDR1 as MGHRA and CDR2 as YSYEKL. The CDR3: CASSHSRTVYQETQYF. CDR3 DNA sequence: TGCGCCAGCAGCCATTCTAGGACAGTGTACCAAGAGACCCAGTACTTC.

In nucleotides, the CDR3 is TGTGCCAGCAGCGACCATGGAGGGTCTAACACAGATACGCAGTATTTT. It translates to CASSDHGGSNTDTQYF. This chain joins TRBV9 and TRBJ2-3; a weak D match, TRBD2 (6 bases). The CDR3 loop spans 16 amino acids. The ends were cut back, 3 bases at V and 2 bases at J, with 16 bases in the middle. CDR1 is SGDLS and CDR2 is YYNGEE in the germline V gene.